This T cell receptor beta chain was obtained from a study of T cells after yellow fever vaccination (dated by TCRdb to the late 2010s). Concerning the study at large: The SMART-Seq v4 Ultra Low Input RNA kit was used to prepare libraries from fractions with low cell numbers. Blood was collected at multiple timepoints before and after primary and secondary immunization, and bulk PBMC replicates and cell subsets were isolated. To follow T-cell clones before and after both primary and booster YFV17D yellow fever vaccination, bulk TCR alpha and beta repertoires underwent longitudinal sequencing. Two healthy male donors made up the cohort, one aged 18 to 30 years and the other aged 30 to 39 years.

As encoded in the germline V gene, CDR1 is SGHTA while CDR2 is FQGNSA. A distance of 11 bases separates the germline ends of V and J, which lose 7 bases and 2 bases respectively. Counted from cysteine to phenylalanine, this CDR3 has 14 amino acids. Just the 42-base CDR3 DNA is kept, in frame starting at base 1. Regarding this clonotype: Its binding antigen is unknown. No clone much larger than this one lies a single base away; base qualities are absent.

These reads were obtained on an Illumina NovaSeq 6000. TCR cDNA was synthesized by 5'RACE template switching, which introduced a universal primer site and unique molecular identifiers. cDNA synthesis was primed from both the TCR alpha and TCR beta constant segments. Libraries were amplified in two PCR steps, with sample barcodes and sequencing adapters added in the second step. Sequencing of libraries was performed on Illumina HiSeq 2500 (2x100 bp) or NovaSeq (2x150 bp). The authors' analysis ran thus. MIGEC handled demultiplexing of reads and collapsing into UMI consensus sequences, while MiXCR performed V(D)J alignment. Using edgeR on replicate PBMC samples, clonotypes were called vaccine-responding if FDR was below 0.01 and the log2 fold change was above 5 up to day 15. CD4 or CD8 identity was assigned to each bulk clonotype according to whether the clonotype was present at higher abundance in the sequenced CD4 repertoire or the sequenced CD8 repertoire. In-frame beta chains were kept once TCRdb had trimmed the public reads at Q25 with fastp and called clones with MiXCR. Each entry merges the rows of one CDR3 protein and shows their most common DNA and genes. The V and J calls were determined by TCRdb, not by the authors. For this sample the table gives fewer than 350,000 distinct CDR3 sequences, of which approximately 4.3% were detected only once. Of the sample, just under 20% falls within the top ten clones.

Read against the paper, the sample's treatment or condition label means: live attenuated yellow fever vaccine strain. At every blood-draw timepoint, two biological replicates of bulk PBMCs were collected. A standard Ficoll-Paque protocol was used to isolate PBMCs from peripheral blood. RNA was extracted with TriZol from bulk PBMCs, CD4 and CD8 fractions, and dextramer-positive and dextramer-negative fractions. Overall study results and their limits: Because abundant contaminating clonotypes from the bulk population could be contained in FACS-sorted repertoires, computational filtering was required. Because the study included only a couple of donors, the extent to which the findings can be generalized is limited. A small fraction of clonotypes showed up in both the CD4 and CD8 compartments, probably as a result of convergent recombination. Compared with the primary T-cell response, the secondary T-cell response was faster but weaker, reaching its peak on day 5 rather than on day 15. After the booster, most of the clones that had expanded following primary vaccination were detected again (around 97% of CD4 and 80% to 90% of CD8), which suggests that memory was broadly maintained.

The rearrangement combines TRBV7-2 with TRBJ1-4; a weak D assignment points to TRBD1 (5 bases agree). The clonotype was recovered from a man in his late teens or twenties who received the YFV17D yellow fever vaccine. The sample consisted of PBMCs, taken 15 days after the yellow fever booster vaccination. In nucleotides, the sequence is TGTGCCAGCAACAGGAAGGGGACTAATGAAAAACTGTTTTTT. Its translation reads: CASNRKGTNEKLFF.